The source of this T cell receptor (beta chain) is a study of graft-versus-host responses after intestinal transplantation. Graft specimens yielded both intraepithelial and lamina propria lymphocytes. Sequenced by immunoSEQ multiplex PCR; TCRdb stores in-frame clones only, minus some. The table shows 25,000 to 35,000 clones, with around 83% occurring only once. The J segment lost 4 bases and the V segment lost 5 bases, leaving 10 bases of the junction unmatched. CDR3 length: 17 residues. Germline V gene data show CDR1 as MNHEY and CDR2 as SMNVEV (reference sequence). The sequence was collected from a human patient who received an intestinal transplant, so some T cells may come from the graft donor. The material was ileum tissue, obtained 98 days after intestinal transplantation. The chain links TRBV27 to TRBJ2-2; 10 bases are shared with TRBD1. The CDR3, as DNA: TGTGCCAGCAGTCCCCCCGGGACAGGGGATGGCACCGGGGAGCTGTTTTTT. The encoded protein is CASSPPGTGDGTGELFF.